The 26 T cell receptor beta chains below were found in one sample sequenced in a study of blood T cells in healthy people across ages. A second PCR of about 6 to 12 cycles used a sample-barcoded 5' primer and a J-beta primer mix. Each CDR3 protein is one row after TCRdb ran MiXCR on the 5' RACE reads. Found here are around 790,000 distinct CDR3 sequences, around 43% of them singletons; the top ten hold about a fifth. Sequenced sample: blood. The receptors here all came from a man aged 60 to 69 in good health.

This chain links TRBV6-5 with TRBJ1-1, with D perhaps matching TRBD1 (6 bases). Germline V lookup: CDR1 MNHEY, CDR2 SVGAGI. The CDR3 has 15 amino acids. Between the trimmed V and J ends, which lost 6 bases and 1 base, there was a span of 15 bases. The CDR3 bases are TGTGCCAGCAGGAATTCAGGACAGCCGAACACTGAAGCTTTCTTT. Its protein is CASRNSGQPNTEAFF.

This rearrangement joins TRBV2 to TRBJ2-7; TRBD1 matches 7 bases. The CDR3 contains 14 residues. CDR1 is SNHLY, CDR2 FYNNEI, per germline. V shed 9 bases, J shed 2 bases, and the junction held 10 bases outside the gene matches. The CDR3 DNA reads TGTGCCAGGCAGAATGGACAGGTACCCTACGAGCAGTACTTC. The encoded protein is CARQNGQVPYEQYF.

In this sample, this clonotype turned up a few times. The chain uses TRBV4-1 and TRBJ2-1; TRBD1 aligns across 7 bases. From germline, CDR1 is MGHRA and CDR2 YSYEKL. With 4 bases clipped from V and 1 base from J, the junction kept 10 bases outside the gene matches. The CDR3 length is 17 residues. The CDR3 protein is CASSLQERGRSYNEQFF. CDR3 nucleotide sequence: TGCGCCAGCAGCCTCCAGGAGAGGGGGCGTTCCTACAATGAGCAGTTCTTC.

The CDR3 DNA sequence: TGTGCCAGCAGCTCCGCTTGGGGGCCGGGAAACATTCAGTACTTC. Its protein is CASSSAWGPGNIQYF. The chain employs TRBV7-2 and TRBJ2-4, with D perhaps matching TRBD1 (6 bases). The CDR3 has 15 residues. V lost 4 bases to trimming and J lost 6 bases, with 16 bases between them. Germline V gives CDR1 SGHTA, CDR2 FQGNSA.

This rearrangement joins TRBV20-1 to TRBJ2-3, with a tentative D call TRBD2 (6 bases). V was pared by 3 bases and J by 4 bases, with 17 bases between. Per the germline V gene, CDR1 is DFQATT and CDR2 is SNEGSKA (reference sequence). The length of the CDR3 is 15 residues. The CDR3 DNA reads TGCAGTGCTAGCTTCGGGAGTCTAGGGCCAGATACGCAGTATTTT. It codes for CSASFGSLGPDTQYF.

V gene TRBV5-5 combines with J gene TRBJ2-1; 11 bases are a match to TRBD2. The germline V gene encodes CDR1 SGHKS and CDR2 YYEKEE (reference sequence). The CDR3 spans 17 residues. The V gene end was trimmed by 4 bases and the J gene end by 4 bases; junction bases not matched to a gene: 10. The CDR3 nucleotides are TGTGCCAGCAGCCCGAACCGACTAGCGGGGTTTTACAATGAGCAGTTCTTC. Its protein product is CASSPNRLAGFYNEQFF.

This clonotype was detected a few times. The chain carries TRBV4-3 and TRBJ2-7; maybe TRBD2 (6 bases). Germline V gene data show CDR1 as LGHNA and CDR2 as YSLEER. This CDR3 is 15 amino acids long. Deletions cut 0 bases from V and 5 bases from J, with 14 bases between. The CDR3 reads CASSQDGGYVDEQYF. The DNA of the CDR3 is TGCGCCAGCAGCCAAGATGGGGGGTACGTGGACGAGCAGTACTTC.

This rearrangement joins TRBV7-2 to TRBJ2-7; TRBD1 might be the D (5 bases). V was clipped by 5 bases and J by 2 bases, with 13 bases between them. The CDR3 has 14 residues. The germline V gene encodes CDR1 SGHTA and CDR2 FQGNSA. CDR3 amino acids: CASSPDSATYEQYF. The CDR3 DNA reads as TGTGCCAGCAGCCCTGACAGTGCTACCTACGAGCAGTACTTC.

This clonotype was picked up many times. The chain combines TRBV7-9 with TRBJ2-1, with TRBD2 as a possible D gene (6 bases). CDR1 and CDR2 (germline): SEHNR, FQNEAQ (reference sequence). The CDR3 totals 15 residues. V gave up 0 bases and J gave up 2 bases, with 8 bases separating them. The CDR3: CASSLAGGAYNEQFF. DNA for the CDR3: TGTGCCAGCAGCTTAGCGGGGGGAGCCTACAATGAGCAGTTCTTC. The full variable domain, its missing parts supplied by reference TRBV7-9 and TRBJ2-1, is DTGVSQNPRHKITKRGQNVTFRCDPISEHNRLYWYRQTLGQGPEFLTYFQNEAQLEKSRLLSDRFSAERPKGSFSTLEIQRTEQGDSAMYLCASSLAGGAYNEQFFGPGTRLTVL.

The V gene is TRBV3-1, the J gene TRBJ2-6, with D uncertain. V lost 7 bases and J 0 bases, leaving 10 bases between the germline ends. The germline CDR1 and CDR2 sequences are LGHDT and YNNKEL (reference sequence). CDR3 size: 15 residues. CDR3 sequence reads: CASKTSVSGANVLTF. The CDR3 region has the DNA TGTGCCAGCAAAACCTCAGTCTCTGGGGCCAACGTCCTGACTTTC.

The V and J genes are TRBV18 and TRBJ2-1, with a weak D call TRBD2 (6 bases). Trimming removed 9 bases from V and 10 bases from J, with 16 bases in between. The CDR3 is 12 residues long. Germline V gene sequence: CDR1 KGHSH, CDR2 LQKENI. Here the CDR3 reads CASHYGGPEQFF. CDR3 nucleotides: TGTGCCAGTCACTACGGGGGTCCAGAGCAGTTCTTC.

A few counts support this clonotype. V usage is TRBV12-3 or TRBV12-4 and J usage is TRBJ2-7, with a tentative D call TRBD1 (5 bases). Trimming took 0 bases from V and 2 from J, leaving 8 bases between them. The CDR3 spans 14 residues. CDR3 loop: CASSLAPDTYEQYF. The CDR3 DNA follows: TGTGCCAGCAGTTTAGCTCCGGACACCTACGAGCAGTACTTC.

This clonotype has only a few counts. This chain joins TRBV12-3 or TRBV12-4 and TRBJ2-3, with 16 bases fitting TRBD2. CDR3 length: 18 residues. Trimming took 6 bases from V and 4 from J; bases not matched to a gene: 10. CDR3 sequence: CASSHPGTSGGASDTQYF. The CDR3 DNA reads as TGTGCCAGCAGCCATCCCGGGACTAGCGGGGGGGCCTCAGATACGCAGTATTTT.

This clonotype was seen only a few times. V is TRBV12-3 or TRBV12-4 and J is TRBJ1-1; a possible D gene is TRBD1 (6 bases). The CDR3 is made up of 13 amino acids. V lost 6 bases and J lost 2, with 10 bases in between. The CDR3 DNA reads as TGTGCCAGCAGGATGACAGGAAACACTGAAGCTTTCTTT. Translation gives CASRMTGNTEAFF.

The V and J genes are TRBV2 and TRBJ2-2; D is possibly TRBD1 (6 bases). Trimming took 6 bases from V and 5 from J, leaving 16 bases between them. The CDR3 is 15 amino acids. The V gene's germline CDR1 is SNHLY and CDR2 FYNNEI. In nucleotides, the CDR3 is TGTGCCAGCAGCCAACAGGGTTTGTTAACCGGGGAGCTGTTTTTT. This translates into CASSQQGLLTGELFF.

Concerning this clonotype: One end of the junction fails to match germline, which may point to a read error. The chain uses TRBV20-1 and TRBJ1-6, with D hard to call. The CDR3 is made up of 13 amino acids. The germline V gene has CDR1 DFQATT and CDR2 SNEGSKA (reference sequence). CDR3 sequence reads: CSARGLSASPPHF. The DNA for the CDR3 is TGCAGTGCTAGGGGTCTTTCAGCTTCACCCCCCCACTTT.

This rearrangement joins TRBV4-1 to TRBJ2-7; no definite D call. The CDR3 runs 16 residues. The germline gives CDR1 MGHRA, CDR2 YSYEKL. Trimming cost V 2 bases and J 6 bases, with 20 bases left between them. The CDR3 sequence: CASSQSPTTPEIEQYF. The CDR3 DNA reads as TGCGCCAGCAGCCAATCTCCAACCACCCCTGAGATCGAGCAGTACTTC.

The chain carries TRBV4-3 and TRBJ2-1; D is perhaps TRBD1 or TRBD2 (5 bases each). The J call may be faulty, since TRBJ2-7 better matches the DNA end. This CDR3 region has 16 residues. Germline V gene sequence: CDR1 LGHNA, CDR2 YSLEER. CDR3 sequence reads: CASSLRRSGTYNEQYF. CDR3 DNA: TGCGCCAGCAGTCTAAGACGATCGGGGACCTACAATGAGCAGTACTTC.

This sequence joins TRBV12-3 or TRBV12-4 and TRBJ2-3, with a possible D match to TRBD1 (5 bases). V gave up 7 bases and J gave up 7 bases, with 18 bases separating them. This CDR3 is 14 amino acids long. CDR3 amino acids: CASTPRGRVHTQYF. The CDR3 DNA is TGTGCCAGCACTCCCCGAGGCAGGGTACATACGCAGTATTTT.

The chain employs TRBV7-3 and TRBJ2-7, with D perhaps TRBD1 or TRBD2 (6 bases each). The CDR3 runs to 15 residues. Per germline, CDR1 SGHTA and CDR2 FQGTGA. V lost 5 bases, J lost 2 bases, and 16 bases lay in between. CDR3 region: CASSPNGGLPYEQYF. As DNA, the CDR3 is TGTGCCAGCAGCCCCAACGGGGGCTTACCCTACGAGCAGTACTTC. Supplemented by reference TRBV7-3 and TRBJ2-7, the full variable domain reads GAGVSQTPSNKVTEKGKYVELRCDPISGHTALYWYRQSLGQGPEFLIYFQGTGAADDSGLPNDRFFAVRPEGSVSTLKIQRTERGDSAVYLCASSPNGGLPYEQYFGPGTRLTVT.

The chain recombines TRBV11-2 with TRBJ2-1; TRBD1 might be the D (5 bases). V lost 6 bases and J lost 14, with 14 bases in between. The CDR3 is 11 residues long. The germline gives CDR1 SGHAT, CDR2 FQNNGV. The CDR3 bases are TGTGCCAGCAGGTTTAGGGGTAGGGAGTTCTTC. Encoded protein: CASRFRGREFF.

The rearrangement uses TRBV7-8 and TRBJ2-7; 7 positions agree with TRBD1. The CDR3 runs 14 residues. Trimming took 2 bases from V and 4 from J; bases not matched to a gene: 5. Germline values: CDR1 SGHVS, CDR2 FQNEAQ. Here the CDR3 reads CASSLNRQGYEQYF. CDR3 sequence (DNA): TGTGCCAGCAGCTTAAATAGACAGGGATACGAGCAGTACTTC. Variable domain in full (rest from reference TRBV7-8 and TRBJ2-7): GAGVSQSPRYKVAKRGQDVALRCDPISGHVSLFWYQQALGQGPEFLTYFQNEAQLDKSGLPSDRFFAERPEGSVSTLKIQRTQQEDSAVYLCASSLNRQGYEQYFGPGTRLTVT.

This clonotype was seen a few times. V and J are TRBV6-2 or TRBV6-3 and TRBJ1-2; 9 bases are a match to TRBD1. Trimming removed 5 bases from V and 3 bases from J; junction bases left unmatched: 13. Germline CDR1 MNHEY, CDR2 SVGEGT. CDR3 size: 17 residues. In nucleotides, the CDR3 is TGTGCCAGCAGTGGGACAGGGACCGTCGGAATCGACTATGGCTACACCTTC. Its protein product is CASSGTGTVGIDYGYTF.

The gene calls are TRBV20-1 and TRBJ2-4; the D is unclear. Trimming removed 1 base from V and 0 bases from J, with 10 bases in between. The CDR3 is 15 residues long. CDR1 is DFQATT, CDR2 SNEGSKA, per germline (reference sequence). The CDR3 DNA is TGCAGTGCTAGAGCCCAGGTGCTAGCCAAAAACATTCAGTACTTC. Its protein is CSARAQVLAKNIQYF.

This chain uses TRBV29-1 with TRBJ2-3, with a weak D call TRBD1 (6 bases). The CDR3 is 14 amino acids. CDR1 and CDR2 (germline): SQVTM, ANQGSEA. V dropped 0 bases and J dropped 10 bases, with 17 bases sitting between them. The CDR3, as DNA: TGCAGCGTTGAAGACCCGACAGGAATGGCCGCGCAGTATTTT. Translation gives CSVEDPTGMAAQYF.

V and J are TRBV15 and TRBJ2-4; D remains ambiguous. The DNA end is a closer match to TRBJ2-7, so the J assignment may be wrong. The germline CDR1 and CDR2 sequences are LNHNV and YYDKDF (reference sequence). This CDR3 has 16 amino acids. DNA for the CDR3: TGTGCCACCAGCAGAGATCCGGCAAGGTACCCCTACGAGCAGTACTTC. Its protein product is CATSRDPARYPYEQYF.